The source of this T cell receptor beta chain is a study of blood T cell repertoires in COVID-19. Study in general: Some COVID-19 samples were acute and others convalescent; all came from the United States, Italy and Spain. Nucleic acid was either cDNA or gDNA, and it came from T cells, B-cell-depleted T cells, or PBMCs.

V lost 0 bases to trimming and J lost 4 bases, with 9 bases between them. The germline gives CDR1 SGHDN, CDR2 FVKESK. This CDR3 region has 14 residues. Authors' analysis steps: Researchers report that nucleated cell counts were estimated from reference gene primer amplification. Measured with immunoSEQ multiplex PCR; TCRdb has only the in-frame clones, and not every one. V and J calls and clone size are copied from that table; D and trimming were computed from the DNA. The data show roughly 250,000 clones, 80% to 90% seen once. The chain recombines TRBV14 with TRBJ1-2; tentatively, D is TRBD1 (6 bases). What was sequenced was peripheral blood. The TCR was taken from a man aged 30 to 39 with acute or convalescent COVID-19. The CDR3 here is CASSQDSGVYGYTF. CDR3 nucleotides: TGTGCCAGCAGCCAAGATTCAGGGGTCTATGGCTACACCTTC.